A single sample gave rise to the 25 T cell receptor beta chains below, sequenced in a study of identical twins. In TCRdb, the 5' RACE reads were re-called with MiXCR into one record per CDR3 protein. There are approximately 630,000 distinct CDR3 sequences in the sample; just over 7% occur only once, and 1.6% lies in the top ten. Separately, the same data were catalogued under a study of yellow fever vaccine responses in identical twins.

The sequenced material came from PBMCs. The receptor source for this set is a woman under 30 in good health.

In this sample, this clonotype turned up many times. The CDR3 is CSARDVLAGGPEQFF. The CDR3 nucleotides read TGCAGTGCTAGAGATGTCCTAGCGGGAGGGCCGGAGCAGTTCTTC. The chain links TRBV20-1 to TRBJ2-1; 12 bases agree with TRBD2. Germline V CDR1 and CDR2: DFQATT, SNEGSKA (reference sequence). The trim removed 0 bases at V and 10 bases at J, leaving 7 bases unmatched. The CDR3 is 15 amino acids.

This clonotype occurred a few times. The genes are TRBV2 and TRBJ2-1, with D maybe TRBD2 (5 bases). The germline V gene has CDR1 SNHLY and CDR2 FYNNEI. V lost 6 bases and J 3 bases, leaving 12 bases between the germline ends. CDR3 length: 14 residues. CDR3 in amino acids: CASRNAGNYNEQFF. In nucleotides, the CDR3 is TGTGCCAGCAGAAACGCGGGTAACTACAATGAGCAGTTCTTC.

This clonotype was found a few times. The chain combines TRBV7-9 with TRBJ2-7; possible D gene TRBD2, 7 bases. Trimming took off 5 bases at V and 0 bases at J, with 20 bases between the two ends. CDR1 and CDR2 (germline): SEHNR, FQNEAQ (reference sequence). The CDR3 covers 17 residues. The CDR3: CASSPGGTDRYSYEQYF. The CDR3 region has the DNA TGTGCCAGCAGCCCGGGGGGAACCGACAGGTACTCCTACGAGCAGTACTTC.

The rearrangement uses TRBV7-2 and TRBJ2-1; 7 bases line up with TRBD2. The V and J ends lost 1 base and 3 bases, in that order; junction bases with no gene match: 3. CDR1 SGHTA and CDR2 FQGNSA come from the germline V gene. This CDR3 spans 15 amino acids. The CDR3 loop reads CASSLDAGDYNEQFF. In DNA form, the CDR3 reads TGTGCCAGCAGCTTAGATGCGGGGGACTACAATGAGCAGTTCTTC. Full variable domain (remainder filled in from reference TRBV7-2 and TRBJ2-1): GAGVSQSPSNKVTEKGKDVELRCDPISGHTALYWYRQSLGQGLEFLIYFQGNSAPDKSGLPSDRFSAERTGGSVSTLTIQRTQQEDSAVYLCASSLDAGDYNEQFFGPGTRLTVL.

This clonotype was seen more than once but under ten times. The gene calls are TRBV10-1 and TRBJ2-1, with D perhaps matching TRBD2 (5 bases). Germline loops: CDR1 WNHNN, CDR2 SYGVQD (reference sequence). This CDR3 region has 13 residues. V lost 2 bases, J lost 7 bases, and 9 bases lay in between. The CDR3 DNA sequence: TGCGCCAGCAGTGAGCCGGGAACGAATGAGCAGTTCTTC. Its protein product is CASSEPGTNEQFF.

This clonotype was seen ten or more times. The J gene is TRBJ2-2, the V gene TRBV10-3, with D hard to call. The V gene's germline CDR1 is ENHRY and CDR2 SYGVKD. The CDR3 covers 14 residues. The V end was cut by 5 bases, the J end by 1 base, with 8 bases between. The CDR3 reads CAISPPGNTGELFF. CDR3 sequence (DNA): TGTGCCATCAGTCCCCCGGGGAACACCGGGGAGCTGTTTTTT.

This clonotype was observed a handful of times. The genes are TRBV20-1 and TRBJ2-5; D uncertain. The V gene's germline CDR1 is DFQATT and CDR2 SNEGSKA (reference sequence). Trimming took 5 bases from V and 1 from J, leaving 17 bases between them. The CDR3 spans 15 residues. CDR3 region: CSARLPNTFQETQYF. CDR3 in DNA: TGCAGTGCTCGACTGCCTAATACCTTCCAAGAGACCCAGTACTTC.

This chain joins TRBV5-6 and TRBJ2-2; TRBD1 aligns across 10 bases. J was trimmed by 4 bases and V by 4 bases; bases with no gene match: 10. Germline lookup yields CDR1 SGHDT and CDR2 YYEEEE. This CDR3 is built from 17 residues. CDR3 bases: TGTGCCAGCAGCCCGGCGACAGGGGGCAGATCCACCGGGGAGCTGTTTTTT. Amino acid sequence: CASSPATGGRSTGELFF.

A few counts support this clonotype. V is TRBV15 and J is TRBJ1-6; no firm D call. V lost 3 bases and J lost 10, with 13 bases in between. CDR3 length equals 14 residues. The germline CDR1 and CDR2 sequences are LNHNV and YYDKDF (reference sequence). The CDR3 protein is CATSRQVVGSPLHF. CDR3 DNA: TGTGCCACCAGCAGGCAGGTAGTAGGCTCACCCCTCCACTTT.

This clonotype occurred many times. V and J are TRBV2 and TRBJ2-1; D is unresolved. The CDR3 contains 12 residues. Germline CDR1 is SNHLY and CDR2 is FYNNEI. V was clipped by 6 bases and J by 6 bases, with 9 bases between them. This chain's CDR3 is CASRRDGNEQFF. The CDR3 DNA reads as TGTGCCAGCAGGAGAGACGGCAATGAGCAGTTCTTC.

This clonotype was observed at least ten times. The chain carries TRBV9 and TRBJ1-1; D perhaps matches TRBD1 (5 bases). Germline assignment: CDR1 SGDLS and CDR2 YYNGEE. V lost 7 bases and J 2 bases, leaving 12 bases between the germline ends. CDR3 length equals 13 residues. CDR3 residues: CASGWGVNTEAFF. The CDR3 coding sequence is TGTGCCAGCGGATGGGGGGTAAACACTGAAGCTTTCTTT.

This clonotype was counted many times. The chain employs TRBV4-2 and TRBJ2-7; weak D call: TRBD2 (5 bases). The V gene's germline CDR1 is LGHNA and CDR2 YNFKEQ. CDR3 length: 16 amino acids. V was trimmed by 0 bases and J by 0 bases, leaving 12 bases between them. The CDR3 reads CASSQEPSGPSYEQYF. In nucleotides, the CDR3 is TGTGCCAGCAGCCAAGAACCAAGCGGCCCCTCCTACGAGCAGTACTTC.

This clonotype has only a few counts. This rearrangement joins TRBV10-2 to TRBJ1-2, with 10 bases that match TRBD1. CDR1 and CDR2 from the germline V gene are WSHSY and SAAADI. V dropped 0 bases and J dropped 6; count of bases not matched to a gene: 4. The CDR3 is 15 amino acids. CDR3 amino acids: CASSESPGQGNGYTF. The CDR3 DNA sequence: TGCGCCAGCAGTGAGTCGCCGGGACAGGGGAATGGCTACACCTTC.

The chain has TRBV7-2 and TRBJ1-4; 9 nucleotides agree with TRBD1. CDR3 length: 15 residues. Per germline, CDR1 SGHTA and CDR2 FQGNSA. V shed 5 bases and J 7 bases; nucleotides not matched to a gene: 8. The CDR3 loop is CASSHRDREIEKLFF. Here the CDR3 DNA reads TGTGCCAGCAGCCACCGGGACAGGGAAATTGAAAAACTGTTTTTT.

V and J are TRBV5-1 and TRBJ1-1, with a weak D call TRBD1 (6 bases). This CDR3 is built from 14 residues. Looked up from germline, CDR1 is SGHRS and CDR2 is YFSETQ. Deletions cut 4 bases from V and 5 bases from J, with 15 bases between. The chain's CDR3 is CASSPGAGLTEAFF. The CDR3 DNA follows: TGCGCCAGCAGCCCGGGGGCAGGTTTGACTGAAGCTTTCTTT.

This clonotype was found a few times. This rearrangement joins TRBV20-1 to TRBJ2-3; 7 nucleotides agree with TRBD1. Germline V CDR1 and CDR2: DFQATT, SNEGSKA (reference sequence). V dropped 0 bases and J dropped 6; count of bases not matched to a gene: 15. This CDR3 has 17 amino acids. The CDR3: CSARDLGDRPSGDTQYF. In DNA, the CDR3 is TGCAGTGCTAGAGATCTAGGGGACAGACCCTCTGGGGATACGCAGTATTTT.

This clonotype was observed a handful of times. The chain is built from TRBV24-1 and TRBJ2-3; the D gene is possibly TRBD1 (6 bases). The CDR3 is made up of 14 amino acids. CDR1 and CDR2 from the germline V gene are KGHDR and SFDVKD. V was cut by 9 bases and J by 0 bases, with 12 bases left in between. The CDR3 DNA is TGTGCCACCGGCAGGGGTGGGAGCACAGATACGCAGTATTTT. It is translated as CATGRGGSTDTQYF.

Many counts were recorded for this clonotype. The chain links TRBV20-1 to TRBJ2-5; 8 bases agree with TRBD2. After removal of 8 bases from V and 5 bases from J, the junction contained 10 bases not matched to a gene. The CDR3 length is 13 residues. In germline, CDR1 is DFQATT, CDR2 SNEGSKA (reference sequence). CDR3 coding DNA: TGCAGTCGCAGGGGACTAGTAGACGAGACCCAGTACTTC. Its protein product is CSRRGLVDETQYF.

This clonotype was counted many times. The chain employs TRBV5-1 and TRBJ1-2, with D tentatively TRBD1 (5 bases). The germline V gene has CDR1 SGHRS and CDR2 YFSETQ. This CDR3 contains 15 residues. The V gene lost 1 base and the J gene lost 4 bases, with 14 bases spanning the gap. CDR3 region: CASSLRQTRGYGYTF. The CDR3, as DNA: TGCGCCAGCAGCTTGCGCCAGACAAGGGGCTATGGCTACACCTTC.

This clonotype showed up just a few times. V gene TRBV29-1 combines with J gene TRBJ2-7; no clear D. Trimming pared 4 bases from V and 1 base from J, leaving 8 bases between. The length of the CDR3 is 12 residues. CDR1 is SQVTM, CDR2 ANQGSEA, per germline. As DNA, the CDR3 is TGCAGCGTTGCTGATACATCCTACGAGCAGTACGTC. Its translation: CSVADTSYEQYV.

This clonotype has at least ten counts. The J gene is TRBJ2-7, the V gene TRBV20-1; D unclear. The V end lost 3 bases, the J end lost 3 bases, and 6 bases lay between the germline ends. This CDR3 is 11 amino acids long. CDR1 and CDR2 (germline): DFQATT, SNEGSKA (reference sequence). The CDR3 DNA follows: TGCAGTGCTAGGGACGGCTACGAGCAGTACGTC. It encodes CSARDGYEQYV.

The chain links TRBV5-1 to TRBJ2-7; 9 bases are shared with TRBD1. This CDR3 contains 16 residues. V was pared by 4 bases and J by 2 bases, with 10 bases of the junction left unmatched. Germline V CDR1 and CDR2: SGHRS, YFSETQ. In DNA, the CDR3 is TGCGCCAGCAGCCAACCCTGGACAGGGGCGACCTACGAGCAGTACTTC. This translates into CASSQPWTGATYEQYF.

This clonotype was picked up a small number of times. The chain has TRBV9 and TRBJ2-7, with 14 nucleotides matching TRBD2. Germline CDR1 is SGDLS and CDR2 is YYNGEE. The CDR3 runs 18 residues. After removal of 5 bases from V and 7 bases from J, the junction contained 17 bases not matched to a gene. CDR3: CASSGSLASGLAGVEQYF. CDR3 DNA sequence: TGTGCCAGCAGTGGGAGCCTAGCGTCGGGACTAGCGGGAGTGGAGCAGTACTTC. The full variable domain, completed using reference TRBV9 and TRBJ2-7, is DSGVTQTPKHLITATGQRVTLRCSPRSGDLSVYWYQQSLDQGLQFLIQYYNGEERAKGNILERFSAQQFPDLHSELNLSSLELGDSALYFCASSGSLASGLAGVEQYFGPGTRLTVT.

This clonotype was counted at least ten times. The chain is built from TRBV11-2 and TRBJ2-5; D call uncertain. This CDR3 contains 14 residues. The V gene lost 8 bases and the J gene lost 2 bases, with 15 bases spanning the gap. Germline loops: CDR1 SGHAT, CDR2 FQNNGV. CDR3 coding DNA: TGTGCCAGCGGGCAGGCAGTGGGGCAAGAGACCCAGTACTTC. It translates to CASGQAVGQETQYF.

This clonotype was recorded at least ten times. This sequence joins TRBV6-5 and TRBJ1-1, with D possibly matching TRBD1 (5 bases). Deletions cut 2 bases from V and 5 bases from J, with 9 bases between. CDR3 length: 13 residues. The germline gives CDR1 MNHEY, CDR2 SVGAGI. This CDR3 is CASSYGRGTEAFF. In DNA, the CDR3 is TGTGCCAGCAGTTACGGGCGGGGGACTGAAGCTTTCTTT.